The clone carrying this T cell receptor beta chain was counted a few times. Original processing methods: How many nucleated cells were present was estimated from reference gene primer amplification. Some clones are missing from TCRdb's copy, which holds only in-frame ones; the method was immunoSEQ multiplex PCR. V, J and clone size were drawn from that table, and D and trimming were deduced from the DNA. This table holds 35,000 to 45,000 clones, 88% found once. This sample stems from a study of blood T cell repertoires in COVID-19. Turning to the study itself: The cDNA or gDNA used as material had been derived from T cells, B-cell-depleted T cells, or PBMCs.

This CDR3 has 14 amino acids. Germline assignment: CDR1 SGHVS and CDR2 FNYEAQ. Trimming shortened V by 3 bases and J by 6 bases, and 12 bases separated the two germline ends. This sequence was found in a human donor in a cohort sampled during active COVID-19. The rearrangement links TRBV7-6 to TRBJ1-5; D is possibly TRBD1 (6 bases). Sequenced input: peripheral blood. The CDR3 protein is CASSFGGAGQPQHF. CDR3 nucleotides: TGTGCCAGCAGCTTTGGGGGGGCGGGTCAGCCCCAGCATTTT. The variable domain in full, with the rest retrieved from reference TRBV7-6 and TRBJ1-5, is GAGVSQSPRYKVTKRGQDVALRCDPISGHVSLYWYRQALGQGPEFLTYFNYEAQQDKSGLPNDRFSAERPEGSISTLTIQRTEQRDSAMYRCASSFGGAGQPQHFGDGTRLSIL.